These 12 T cell receptor beta chains came from one sample sequenced in a study of vaccination and CD4 T cells after COVID-19. What these receptors recognize is not known. Stated treatment: roughly nine-day PBMC culture with coronavirus spike peptide pools or control peptides (ViraFEST assay). Cultured CD4+ T cells had their DNA profiled by the Oncomine TCR Beta short-read assay. TCRdb recomputed calls from the PCR reads with MiXCR, one row per CDR3 protein. This sample has approximately 21,000 distinct CDR3 sequences, with about 44% found just once. The sample consisted of CD4+ T cells from blood, cultured in vitro, taken before SARS-CoV-2 vaccination. Receptors were obtained from a human donor who had recovered from COVID-19.

The CDR3 nucleotides read TGTGCCAGCCATACAGGGTTGGACTCGAAGCCCCAGCATTTT. It yields the protein CASHTGLDSKPQHF. This chain uses TRBV28 with TRBJ1-5; TRBD1 might be the D (6 bases). The CDR3 extends over 14 amino acids. The ends were cut back, 8 bases at V and 8 bases at J, with 19 bases in the middle. The germline gives CDR1 MDHEN, CDR2 SYDVKM.

The rearrangement uses TRBV7-2 and TRBJ1-1; no reliable D call. The CDR3 runs to 15 residues. The germline V and J ends were trimmed by 1 base and 4 bases, with 13 bases remaining between them. Germline-derived CDR1 and CDR2 are SGHTA and FQGNSA. The CDR3 DNA follows: TGTGCCAGCAGCTTAGTTCCCCTAAGAATCACTGAAGCTTTCTTT. It encodes CASSLVPLRITEAFF.

This clonotype was seen a few times. Here the CDR3 DNA reads TGTGCCAGCAGCGTAGGGGGGACAGCGTACAATGAGCAGTTCTTC. Residues: CASSVGGTAYNEQFF. This sequence joins TRBV7-9 and TRBJ2-1, with D tentatively TRBD1 (7 bases). The CDR3 loop spans 15 amino acids. Trimming took off 5 bases at V and 4 bases at J, with 15 bases between the two ends. The germline V gene has CDR1 SEHNR and CDR2 FQNEAQ (reference sequence).

The rearrangement uses TRBV9 and TRBJ1-1; TRBD1 is a possible D gene (5 bases). CDR3 length equals 14 residues. Trimming stripped 4 bases from V and 3 bases from J, with 13 bases between. The germline gives CDR1 SGDLS, CDR2 YYNGEE. The CDR3 is CASSPSGDHTEAFF. The CDR3 nucleotides are TGTGCCAGCAGCCCCTCCGGGGACCACACTGAAGCTTTCTTT.

This clonotype was picked up a small number of times. The chain carries TRBV20-1 and TRBJ2-2, with D unresolved. CDR1 is DFQATT and CDR2 is SNEGSKA in the germline V gene (reference sequence). V dropped 4 bases and J dropped 9 bases, with 15 bases sitting between them. The CDR3 contains 13 residues. This CDR3 is CSATDPSGRELFF. In DNA, the CDR3 is TGCAGTGCTACCGACCCTAGTGGCCGGGAGCTGTTTTTT.

J is TRBJ2-1 and V is TRBV6-2 or TRBV6-3; D not resolved. With 4 bases removed from V and 2 bases from J, the gap between germline ends came to 15 bases. Germline V gene lookup returns CDR1 MNHEY and CDR2 SVGEGT. The CDR3 spans 16 residues. This CDR3 reads CASSLLGAGAYNEQFF. CDR3 sequence (DNA): TGTGCCAGCAGTTTACTGGGCGCCGGCGCCTACAATGAGCAGTTCTTC.

This clonotype was seen a handful of times. CDR3 coding DNA: TGTGCCAGTAGGAAGGACAGCACAGATACGCAGTATTTT. Translated, it gives CASRKDSTDTQYF. The chain couples TRBV19 to TRBJ2-3; D remains unclear. There are 13 residues in the CDR3. Trimming left V 6 bases short and J 0 bases short, with 7 bases between. Germline V CDR1 and CDR2: LNHDA, SQIVND (reference sequence).

J is TRBJ2-5 and V is TRBV20-1; TRBD2 matches at 12 bases. In germline, CDR1 is DFQATT, CDR2 SNEGSKA (reference sequence). CDR3 size: 15 residues. V was clipped by 3 bases and J by 2 bases; unmatched bases: 4. CDR3 sequence reads: CSARKTSGRQETQYF. CDR3 coding DNA: TGCAGTGCTAGGAAGACTAGCGGGAGACAAGAGACCCAGTACTTC.

This clonotype was detected a few times. This rearrangement joins TRBV10-3 to TRBJ1-2; D is uncertain. The length of the CDR3 is 11 residues. Per germline, CDR1 ENHRY and CDR2 SYGVKD. Trimming cost V 8 bases and J 3 bases, with 7 bases left between them. Here the CDR3 reads CAIGKDYGYTF. The CDR3 region has the DNA TGTGCCATCGGAAAGGACTATGGCTACACCTTC.

This clonotype has only a few counts. This chain connects TRBV7-2 to TRBJ2-2; D remains unclear. The CDR3 runs 14 residues. Germline values: CDR1 SGHTA, CDR2 FQGNSA. Trimming pared 4 bases from V and 7 bases from J, leaving 13 bases between. The CDR3, as DNA: TGTGCCAGCAGCTCCCAGCCGAGTGGCGGGGAGCTGTTTTTT. It yields the protein CASSSQPSGGELFF.

The chain couples TRBV21-1 to TRBJ2-7; the listed D gene, TRBD2, was not tested against the DNA. TRBV21-1 is a pseudogene locus. The CDR3 is 16 residues long. Written as DNA, the CDR3 is TGTGCCAGCAGCCCTCGCTTAGCGGTTTCCACCTACGAGCAGTACTTC. Its protein is CASSPRLAVSTYEQYF.

This chain uses TRBV24-1 with TRBJ2-5, with 10 nucleotides matching TRBD2. With 7 bases clipped from V and 0 bases from J, the junction kept 4 bases outside the gene matches. CDR1 is KGHDR and CDR2 is SFDVKD in the germline V gene. The CDR3 has 15 residues. The CDR3 bases are TGTGCCACCAGCCAACTAGCGGGACACCAAGAGACCCAGTACTTC. It codes for CATSQLAGHQETQYF.